This entry describes one TCR beta chain. Its specificity is not known. CDR3 length: 15 amino acids. Germline assignment: CDR1 MNHNS and CDR2 SASEGT. V was cut by 0 bases and J by 9 bases, with 14 bases left in between. This sample stems from a study of T cell responses to AZD1222 COVID-19 vaccine. Whole-study context: Researchers grouped second doses given at about 4 or about 12 weeks into one pool. Findings and caveats of the study: After the peak T cell response, and only then, were repertoires sampled. Across spike, vaccine-associated CD4 TCRs were found, dominant at 160-218 and 743-854.

Method: immunoSEQ multiplex PCR; TCRdb's copy keeps in-frame clones and lacks some. The table includes 70,000 or so clones, approximately 88% detected once. The V call is TRBV6-1, the J call TRBJ2-2; D gene unclear. The origin of this receptor is an adult in good health. The sample in question was peripheral blood, obtained on day 0 of AZD1222 vaccination. The CDR3 reads CASSEALDLVRELFF. The CDR3 DNA follows: TGTGCCAGCAGTGAAGCGTTGGACCTAGTCCGGGAGCTGTTTTTT.